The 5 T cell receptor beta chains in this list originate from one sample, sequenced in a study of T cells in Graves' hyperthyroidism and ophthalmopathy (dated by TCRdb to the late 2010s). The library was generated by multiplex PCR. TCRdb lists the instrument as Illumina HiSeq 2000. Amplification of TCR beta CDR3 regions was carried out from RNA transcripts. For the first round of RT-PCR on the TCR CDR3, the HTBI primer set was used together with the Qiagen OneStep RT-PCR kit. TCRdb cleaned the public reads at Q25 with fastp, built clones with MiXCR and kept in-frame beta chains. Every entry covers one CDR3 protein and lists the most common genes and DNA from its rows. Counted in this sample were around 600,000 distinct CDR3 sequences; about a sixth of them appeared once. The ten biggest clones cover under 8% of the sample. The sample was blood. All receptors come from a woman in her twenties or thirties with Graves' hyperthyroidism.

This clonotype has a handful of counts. The chain's CDR3 is CASSPDGNIQYF. The CDR3 nucleotides are TGTGCCAGCAGTCCCGACGGAAACATTCAGTACTTC. This sequence joins TRBV27 and TRBJ2-4; D call uncertain. The CDR3 contains 12 residues. The germline V gene encodes CDR1 MNHEY and CDR2 SMNVEV (reference sequence). Between the trimmed V and J ends, which lost 5 bases and 6 bases, there was a span of 8 bases.

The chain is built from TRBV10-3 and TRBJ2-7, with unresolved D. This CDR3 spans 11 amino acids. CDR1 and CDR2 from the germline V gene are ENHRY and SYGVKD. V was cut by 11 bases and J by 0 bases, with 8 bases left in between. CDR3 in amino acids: CAVQSSYEQYF. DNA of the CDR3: TGTGCCGTCCAGAGCTCCTACGAGCAGTACTTC.

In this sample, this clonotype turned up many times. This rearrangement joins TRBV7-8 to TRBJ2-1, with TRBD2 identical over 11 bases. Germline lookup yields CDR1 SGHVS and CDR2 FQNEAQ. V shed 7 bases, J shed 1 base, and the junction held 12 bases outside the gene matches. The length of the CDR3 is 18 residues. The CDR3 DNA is TGTGCCAGCAAGTTCCCTAGCGGGAGGAGGGGGTCCTACAATGAGCAGTTCTTC. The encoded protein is CASKFPSGRRGSYNEQFF.

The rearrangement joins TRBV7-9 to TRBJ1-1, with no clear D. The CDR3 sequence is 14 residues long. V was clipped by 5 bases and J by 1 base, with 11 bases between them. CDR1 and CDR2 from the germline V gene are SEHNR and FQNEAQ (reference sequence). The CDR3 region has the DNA TGTGCCAGCAGCAAATCCCCCGGGAACACTGAAGCTTTCTTT. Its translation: CASSKSPGNTEAFF.

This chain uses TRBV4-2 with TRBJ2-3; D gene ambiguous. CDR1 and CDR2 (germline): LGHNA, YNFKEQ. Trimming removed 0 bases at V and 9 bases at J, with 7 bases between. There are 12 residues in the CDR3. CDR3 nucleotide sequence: TGTGCCAGCAGCCAAGAAGGTCTAACGCAGTATTTT. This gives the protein CASSQEGLTQYF.